This T cell receptor (beta chain) came from a study of T cell changes during pregnancy in multiple sclerosis. TCRdb's copy holds only in-frame clones and misses some; the assay was immunoSEQ multiplex PCR. In the table there are around 80,000 clones, 94% of which are singletons. CDR1 is SGHVS and CDR2 is FQNEAQ in the germline V gene. V lost 5 bases to trimming and J lost 0 bases, with 17 bases between them. The CDR3 covers 17 residues. The receptor comes from a female donor in good health, enrolled as a control in a pregnancy study. This sequence joins TRBV7-8 and TRBJ2-1, with D possibly TRBD1 on 6 matching bases. The input for sequencing was peripheral blood, taken in the second trimester of pregnancy. CDR3 residues: CASSTGTSASSYNEQFF. The CDR3 coding sequence is TGTGCCAGCAGCACCGGGACATCGGCAAGCTCCTACAATGAGCAGTTCTTC.